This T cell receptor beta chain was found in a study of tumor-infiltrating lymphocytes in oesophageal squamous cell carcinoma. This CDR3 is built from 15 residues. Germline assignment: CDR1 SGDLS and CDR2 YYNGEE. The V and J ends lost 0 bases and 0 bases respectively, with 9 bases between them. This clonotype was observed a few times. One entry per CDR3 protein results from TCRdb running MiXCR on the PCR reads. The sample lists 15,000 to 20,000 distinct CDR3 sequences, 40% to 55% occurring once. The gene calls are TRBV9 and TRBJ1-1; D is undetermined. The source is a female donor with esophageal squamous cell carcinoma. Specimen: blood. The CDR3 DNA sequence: TGTGCCAGCAGCGTAGATGGAGGGTTGAACACTGAAGCTTTCTTT. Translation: CASSVDGGLNTEAFF.